The subject of this entry is one T cell receptor beta chain. The antigen is not known. Per the germline V gene, CDR1 is SNHLY and CDR2 is FYNNEI. The CDR3 has 14 residues. With 9 bases clipped from V and 0 bases from J, the junction kept 6 bases outside the gene matches. The sample originates from a study of T cell responses to AZD1222 COVID-19 vaccine. Study results and caveats: Nearly half of the spike-specific TCRs reportedly recognize variant regions that carry no mutations. At baseline, seropositivity was found in only a handful of AZD1222 recipients. Donors, mostly white British, included more females; clonal diversity was possibly underestimated. CD4 TCRs linked to vaccination spanned spike, dominating at 160-218 and 743-854.

Sequenced by immunoSEQ multiplex PCR; TCRdb stores in-frame clones only, minus some. The sample consists of 150,000 to 160,000 clones, about nine tenths of them appearing once. This receptor was taken from an adult in good health. This rearrangement joins TRBV2 to TRBJ2-3; 7 bases align to TRBD2. The specimen comprised peripheral blood, sampled on day 0 of AZD1222 vaccination. In nucleotides, the CDR3 is TGTGCCAGTACCAGCGGGATTAGCACAGATACGCAGTATTTT. This gives the protein CASTSGISTDTQYF.